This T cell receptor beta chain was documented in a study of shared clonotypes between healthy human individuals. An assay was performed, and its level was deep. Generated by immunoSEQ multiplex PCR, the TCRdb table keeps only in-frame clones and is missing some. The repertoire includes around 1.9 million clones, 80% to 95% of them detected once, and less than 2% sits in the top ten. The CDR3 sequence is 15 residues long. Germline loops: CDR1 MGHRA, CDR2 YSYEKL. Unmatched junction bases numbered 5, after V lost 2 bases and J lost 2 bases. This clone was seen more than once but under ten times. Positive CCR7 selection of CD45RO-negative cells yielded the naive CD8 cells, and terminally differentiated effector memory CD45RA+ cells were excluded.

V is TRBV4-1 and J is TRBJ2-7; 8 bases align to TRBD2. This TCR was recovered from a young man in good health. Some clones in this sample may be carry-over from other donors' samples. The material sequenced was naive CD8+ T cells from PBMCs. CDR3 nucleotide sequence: TGCGCCAGCAGCCAACCGGGACTAGGGACCTACGAGCAGTACTTC. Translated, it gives CASSQPGLGTYEQYF.